Listed here are 18 T cell receptor beta chains from one sample, sequenced in a study of cytomegalovirus exposure and HLA in healthy donors. It was with 60 Vbeta and 13 Jbeta primers that the PCR ran. Clones were read by immunoSEQ multiplex PCR, and TCRdb kept only the in-frame ones, dropping some. The sample contains some 120,000 clones, about 76% of which appear only once. Material: PBMCs. These TCRs come from a woman in her fifties or sixties in good health and CMV-seropositive.

This rearrangement joins TRBV4-3 to TRBJ1-2, with D possibly matching TRBD1 (6 bases). Germline assignment: CDR1 LGHNA and CDR2 YSLEER. V shed 0 bases and J shed 7 bases, with 15 bases lying between them. The CDR3 is 15 amino acids. CDR3 amino acids: CASSQERTEKVGYTF. As DNA, the CDR3 is TGCGCCAGCAGCCAAGAAAGGACAGAGAAGGTTGGCTACACCTTC.

Only a few counts were recorded for this clone. J is TRBJ1-6 and V is TRBV5-1; D perhaps matches TRBD1 (6 bases). CDR3 length: 13 residues. Germline V CDR1 and CDR2: SGHRS, YFSETQ. The V end lost 4 bases, the J end lost 7 bases, and 9 bases lay between the germline ends. CDR3 amino acids: CASSRTGNSPLHF. CDR3 in DNA: TGCGCCAGCAGCAGAACAGGGAATTCACCCCTCCACTTT. The full variable domain, rest sourced from reference TRBV5-1 and TRBJ1-6, is KAGVTQTPRYLIKTRGQQVTLSCSPISGHRSVSWYQQTPGQGLQFLFEYFSETQRNKGNFPGRFSGRQFSNSRSEMNVSTLELGDSALYLCASSRTGNSPLHFGNGTRLTVT.

The rearrangement uses TRBV19 and TRBJ1-2, with TRBD1 matching 7 bases. CDR3 length equals 15 residues. Germline loops: CDR1 LNHDA, CDR2 SQIVND (reference sequence). Trimming cost V 2 bases and J 7 bases; bases outside gene matches: 10. CDR3 in amino acids: CASSITGARGAGYTF. CDR3 nucleotide sequence: TGTGCCAGTAGTATAACGGGTGCCAGGGGGGCTGGCTACACCTTC.

Written as DNA, the CDR3 is TGTGCCCGGAATCGTGGCGGCTCTAATGAAAAACTGTTTTTT. As protein: CARNRGGSNEKLFF. The rearrangement links TRBV30 to TRBJ1-4, with D uncertain. V was cut by 8 bases and J by 3 bases, with 16 bases left in between. The CDR3 contains 14 residues. The germline V gene encodes CDR1 GTSNPN and CDR2 SVGIG (reference sequence).

The V and J genes are TRBV27 and TRBJ2-1; D not resolved. Trimming pared 11 bases from V and 4 bases from J, leaving 21 bases between. CDR3 length: 15 amino acids. CDR1 MNHEY and CDR2 SMNVEV come from the germline V gene (reference sequence). DNA of the CDR3: TGTGCCGCGGCCAAAACGGAAACTCCTTACAATGAGCAGTTCTTC. Translating gives CAAAKTETPYNEQFF.

The V call is TRBV29-1, the J call TRBJ1-2, with 12 bases that match TRBD1. V gave up 6 bases and J gave up 8 bases; unmatched junction bases: 7. This CDR3 comprises 13 residues. Germline values: CDR1 SQVTM, CDR2 ANQGSEA. Here the CDR3 reads CSVGTGGAGGYTF. CDR3 bases: TGCAGCGTCGGGACAGGGGGCGCGGGGGGCTACACCTTC. Complete variable domain (other parts from reference TRBV29-1 and TRBJ1-2): SAVISQKPSRDICQRGTSLTIQCQVDSQVTMMFWYRQQPGQSLTLIATANQGSEATYESGFVIDKFPISRPNLTFSTLTVSNMSPEDSSIYLCSVGTGGAGGYTFGSGTRLTVV.

This clone was seen once. In DNA form, the CDR3 reads TGTGCCAGTAGTACTGGACAGGGCTACAATGAGCAGTTCTTC. Translating gives CASSTGQGYNEQFF. J is TRBJ2-1 and V is TRBV19; 8 bases are shared with TRBD1. The J segment lost 3 bases and the V segment lost 4 bases, leaving 2 bases of the junction unmatched. Germline V gene lookup returns CDR1 LNHDA and CDR2 SQIVND (reference sequence). The CDR3 is made up of 14 amino acids. The full variable domain, completed using reference TRBV19 and TRBJ2-1, is DGGITQSPKYLFRKEGQNVTLSCEQNLNHDAMYWYRQDPGQGLRLIYYSQIVNDFQKGDIAEGYSVSREKKESFPLTVTSAQKNPTAFYLCASSTGQGYNEQFFGPGTRLTVL.

The rearrangement links TRBV15 to TRBJ1-5, with TRBD1 as a possible D gene (6 bases). CDR1 is LNHNV, CDR2 YYDKDF, per germline (reference sequence). CDR3 length: 17 residues. V lost 0 bases and J 6 bases, leaving 18 bases between the germline ends. The CDR3 sequence: CATSRDRGRGAGQPQHF. The DNA for the CDR3 is TGTGCCACCAGCAGAGATAGAGGTCGGGGGGCAGGTCAGCCCCAGCATTTT.

The CDR3 coding sequence is TGCGCCGGCACTCTCGCGGGGGGGGCGGCAGGAGAGACCCAGTACTTC. Amino acid sequence: CAGTLAGGAAGETQYF. The rearrangement joins TRBV10-2 to TRBJ2-5, with 9 bases lining up with TRBD2. Unmatched junction bases numbered 17, after V lost 11 bases and J lost 4 bases. The CDR3 covers 16 residues. CDR1 is WSHSY and CDR2 is SAAADI in the germline V gene.

This sequence joins TRBV14 and TRBJ1-1; TRBD1 agrees at 9 bases. The V gene's germline CDR1 is SGHDN and CDR2 FVKESK. The CDR3 is 17 residues long. V lost 0 bases, J lost 4 bases, and 9 bases stayed unmatched. CDR3 sequence reads: CASSQENRGRGGTEAFF. CDR3 bases: TGTGCCAGCAGCCAAGAAAACAGGGGGCGCGGTGGCACTGAAGCTTTCTTT.

The rearrangement uses TRBV6-5 and TRBJ1-1; 8 bases are shared with TRBD1. Germline CDR1 reads MNHEY; CDR2 reads SVGAGI. J lost 0 bases, V lost 5 bases, and 5 bases had no gene match. CDR3 length: 15 amino acids. The CDR3 DNA follows: TGTGCCAGCAGTCCGACGACAGGGGTGAACACTGAAGCTTTCTTT. Translated, it gives CASSPTTGVNTEAFF.

The V and J genes are TRBV9 and TRBJ1-1; TRBD1 matches at 7 bases. The CDR3 loop spans 15 amino acids. Germline CDR1 reads SGDLS; CDR2 reads YYNGEE. V dropped 0 bases and J dropped 3; count of bases not matched to a gene: 5. CDR3 in amino acids: CASSVVRGGYTEAFF. The CDR3 DNA reads as TGTGCCAGCAGCGTAGTAAGAGGGGGCTACACTGAAGCTTTCTTT.

This sequence joins TRBV5-1 and TRBJ2-3; TRBD2 agrees at 7 bases. This CDR3 has 16 amino acids. The V and J ends lost 1 base and 3 bases, in that order; junction bases with no gene match: 8. Germline lookup yields CDR1 SGHRS and CDR2 YFSETQ. The CDR3 DNA sequence: TGCGCCAGCAGCTTGAACCGCGGGGGTGGGACAGATACGCAGTATTTT. Protein: CASSLNRGGGTDTQYF. Drawing the rest from reference TRBV5-1 and TRBJ2-3, the complete variable domain is KAGVTQTPRYLIKTRGQQVTLSCSPISGHRSVSWYQQTPGQGLQFLFEYFSETQRNKGNFPGRFSGRQFSNSRSEMNVSTLELGDSALYLCASSLNRGGGTDTQYFGPGTRLTVL.

CDR3 amino acids: CASRKPGGDQPQHF. For the CDR3, the DNA is TGTGCCAGCCGCAAACCGGGAGGTGATCAGCCCCAGCATTTT. The rearrangement joins TRBV19 to TRBJ1-5; D gene unclear. Deletions cut 9 bases from V and 5 bases from J, with 17 bases between. The CDR3 sequence is 14 residues long. Germline CDR1 is LNHDA and CDR2 is SQIVND (reference sequence).

The chain uses TRBV18 and TRBJ2-2, with 9 bases lining up with TRBD1. Germline CDR1 is KGHSH and CDR2 is LQKENI. The CDR3 has 15 amino acids. V gave up 3 bases and J gave up 6 bases; unmatched junction bases: 5. The CDR3 sequence is CASSPGQGTSGELFF. The DNA of the CDR3 is TGTGCCAGCTCACCGGGACAGGGTACCTCCGGGGAGCTGTTTTTT.

This clone was seen only a few times. The gene calls are TRBV7-2 and TRBJ2-2; TRBD2 aligns across 8 bases. There are 14 residues in the CDR3. V shed 5 bases and J 6 bases; nucleotides not matched to a gene: 5. Germline V gene lookup returns CDR1 SGHTA and CDR2 FQGNSA. The CDR3 coding sequence is TGTGCCAGCAGCACAGGACTAGCTTCCGGGGAGCTGTTTTTT. It translates to CASSTGLASGELFF.

J is TRBJ1-5 and V is TRBV5-3, with a tentative D call TRBD1 (5 bases). TRBV5-3 is placed among ORFs of uncertain function. V lost 3 bases and J lost 7, with 11 bases in between. There are 13 residues in the CDR3. As DNA, the CDR3 is TGTGCCAGAAGCTGGGGCAGGGCGCAGCCCCAGCATTTT. Its protein is CARSWGRAQPQHF.

The chain links TRBV9 to TRBJ1-2, with TRBD1 matching 11 bases. This CDR3 is built from 16 residues. Losses at the gene ends were 3 bases for V and 3 bases for J; bases not matched to a gene: 7. Germline V gene lookup returns CDR1 SGDLS and CDR2 YYNGEE. Here the CDR3 DNA reads TGTGCCAGCAGCGCCATGGGGGGACAGGGGGACTATGGCTACACCTTC. Translation: CASSAMGGQGDYGYTF.